A selection of T cell receptor beta chains follows, all from one sample in a study of blood T cell repertoires in COVID-19. Here immunoSEQ multiplex PCR was the method, and the copy in TCRdb shows in-frame clones only, minus some. The sample carries fewer than 350,000 clones, roughly 89% recorded once. Sample: peripheral blood. All receptors come from a man aged 40-49 years with acute or convalescent COVID-19. CDR3s include the opening cysteine and the closing phenylalanine or tryptophan. A D gene is named only where the DNA matches it firmly. The size entry is marked missing in some rows and otherwise reads once, few, many or a size class.

size: .; J: TRBJ1-2; V: TRBV2; D: .; CDR3: CASSDPTRDYGYTF; DNA: TGTGCCAGCAGTGACCCAACTCGGGACTATGGCTACACCTTC
size: few; J: TRBJ2-2; V: TRBV7-2; D: .; CDR3: CASSQRRTGELFF; DNA: TGTGCCAGCAGCCAGAGGAGGACCGGGGAGCTGTTTTTT
size: .; J: TRBJ1-2; V: TRBV7-9; D: TRBD1; CDR3: CASSPRDSYGYTF; DNA: TGTGCCAGCAGCCCCCGGGACAGCTATGGCTACACCTTC
size: .; J: TRBJ2-3; V: TRBV20-1; D: .; CDR3: CSAEHTDTQYF; DNA: TGCAGTGCCGAACACACAGATACGCAGTATTTT
size: few; J: TRBJ2-1; V: TRBV2; D: TRBD1; CDR3: CASKGSGTGIDEQFF; DNA: TGTGCCAGCAAGGGATCCGGGACAGGGATCGATGAGCAGTTCTTC
size: .; J: TRBJ1-4; V: TRBV11-2; D: .; CDR3: CASSLSGNEKLFF; DNA: TGTGCCAGCAGCTTATCTGGCAATGAAAAACTGTTTTTT
size: once; J: TRBJ2-6; V: TRBV24-1; D: TRBD1; CDR3: CATGRSGTGMANVLTF; DNA: TGTGCCACCGGAAGGTCCGGGACAGGGATGGCCAACGTCCTGACTTTC
size: .; J: TRBJ2-7; V: TRBV12-5; D: TRBD1; CDR3: CASGRTGGTYEQYF; DNA: TGTGCTAGTGGTCGGACAGGGGGAACCTACGAGCAGTACTTC
size: .; J: TRBJ2-2; V: TRBV7-7; D: TRBD1; CDR3: CASTLGVSGTGTTGELFF; DNA: TGTGCCAGCACCTTAGGGGTTTCCGGGACAGGGACCACCGGGGAGCTGTTTTTT
size: few; J: TRBJ1-6; V: TRBV12-2; D: .; CDR3: CASRLVGGKDNCSPLHF; DNA: TGTGCAAGTCGCTTAGTGGGAGGAAAGGACAATTGCTCACCCCTCCACTTT
size: .; J: TRBJ1-1; V: TRBV13; D: .; CDR3: CASSLFQDRNTEAFF; DNA: TGTGCCAGCAGCTTATTCCAGGACAGGAACACTGAAGCTTTCTTT
size: .; J: TRBJ1-2; V: TRBV7-2; D: .; CDR3: CASSLGPEYGYTF; DNA: TGTGCCAGCAGCTTGGGCCCAGAATATGGCTACACCTTC
size: .; J: TRBJ1-2; V: TRBV12-5; D: .; CDR3: CASAEGGYGYTF; DNA: TGTGCTAGTGCCGAGGGAGGCTATGGCTACACCTTC
size: .; J: TRBJ1-4; V: TRBV12-3/TRBV12-4; D: .; CDR3: CASSPRGGEKLFF; DNA: TGTGCCAGCAGCCCGAGGGGAGGCGAAAAACTGTTTTTT
size: .; J: TRBJ2-3; V: TRBV4-1; D: .; CDR3: CASSHPAGDTQYF; DNA: TGCGCCAGCAGCCACCCAGCGGGAGATACGCAGTATTTT
size: .; J: TRBJ1-6; V: TRBV2; D: TRBD1; CDR3: CASSWDRADSPLHF; DNA: TGTGCCAGCAGCTGGGACAGGGCGGATTCACCCCTCCACTTT
size: .; J: TRBJ2-7; V: TRBV3-1/TRBV3-2; D: .; CDR3: CASSQSTGTVSYEQYF; DNA: TGTGCCAGCAGCCAATCGACCGGTACAGTATCCTACGAGCAGTACTTC
size: .; J: TRBJ1-4; V: TRBV18; D: TRBD1; CDR3: CASSPPGQGNEKLFF; DNA: TGTGCCAGCTCACCCCCGGGACAGGGGAATGAAAAACTGTTTTTT
size: .; J: TRBJ1-2; V: TRBV10-1; D: .; CDR3: CATLGRGSNYGYTF; DNA: TGCGCCACTCTAGGAAGGGGCTCTAACTATGGCTACACCTTC
size: .; J: TRBJ1-1; V: TRBV5-4; D: .; CDR3: CASSPGGDMNTEAFF; DNA: TGTGCCAGCAGCCCCGGGGGGGATATGAACACTGAAGCTTTCTTT
size: .; J: TRBJ1-5; V: TRBV12-3/TRBV12-4; D: .; CDR3: CASSHGGDQPQHF; DNA: TGTGCCAGCAGCCACGGGGGGGATCAGCCCCAGCATTTT
size: once; J: TRBJ2-7; V: TRBV5-1; D: TRBD1; CDR3: CASSTPGQTYEQYF; DNA: TGCGCCAGCAGCACTCCGGGACAGACCTACGAGCAGTACTTC
size: .; J: TRBJ1-6; V: TRBV18; D: TRBD1; CDR3: CASSPGDRRSYNSPLHF; DNA: TGTGCCAGCTCACCCGGGGACAGGAGATCCTATAATTCACCCCTCCACTTT
size: once; J: TRBJ1-1; V: TRBV14; D: .; CDR3: CASSQASEAFF; DNA: TGTGCCAGCAGCCAAGCCTCTGAAGCTTTCTTT
size: .; J: TRBJ1-5; V: TRBV5-5; D: TRBD1; CDR3: CASSWGQERAQHF; DNA: TGTGCCAGCAGCTGGGGACAGGAACGGGCCCAGCATTTT
size: .; J: TRBJ1-2; V: TRBV6-4; D: TRBD1; CDR3: CASSDDGTGVGGYTF; DNA: TGTGCCAGCAGTGACGACGGGACAGGGGTGGGTGGCTACACCTTC